These 28 T cell receptor beta chains originate from one sample sequenced in a study of blood T cell repertoires in COVID-19. The repertoire was sequenced with immunoSEQ multiplex PCR; TCRdb's copy has only in-frame clones and lacks some. The table shows some 270,000 clones, with around 81% occurring only once. The specimen sequenced was peripheral blood. These receptors originate from a person aged 65 to 85 with COVID-19, enrolled during active disease.

J is TRBJ1-1 and V is TRBV5-5; the match to TRBD1 covers 7 bases. Germline CDR1 reads SGHKS; CDR2 reads YYEKEE (reference sequence). Germline trimming cut 0 bases from V and 11 bases from J; bases unmatched to any gene: 13. The CDR3 has 15 amino acids. The CDR3 loop reads CASSLVGYRGPQAFF. The CDR3 bases are TGTGCCAGCAGCTTGGTTGGTTACAGGGGCCCTCAGGCTTTCTTT.

This clone was seen only a few times. The chain couples TRBV19 to TRBJ1-5; TRBD1 aligns across 7 bases. CDR1 and CDR2 from the germline V gene are LNHDA and SQIVND (reference sequence). This CDR3 has 15 residues. The ends lost 3 bases at V and 7 bases at J; junction bases unmatched: 9. The CDR3 bases are TGTGCCAGTAGTATCCCCTCCGACAGGGAACAGCCCCAGCATTTT. Residues: CASSIPSDREQPQHF.

This clone was picked up one time. The chain combines TRBV3-1 (or the pseudogene TRBV3-2) with TRBJ1-6; tentatively, D is TRBD1 (6 bases). The CDR3 has 16 residues. Germline CDR1 and CDR2: LGHDT and YNNKEL (reference sequence). V shed 0 bases and J shed 7 bases, with 13 bases lying between them. CDR3 nucleotide sequence: TGTGCCAGCAGCCAAGATCATAGGGGGAAGAATTCACCCCTCCACTTT. It translates to CASSQDHRGKNSPLHF.

The chain has TRBV27 and TRBJ2-7; D possibly corresponds to TRBD1 (6 bases). With 2 bases removed from V and 0 bases from J, the gap between germline ends came to 14 bases. The CDR3 spans 16 residues. In germline, CDR1 is MNHEY, CDR2 SMNVEV (reference sequence). The CDR3 DNA sequence: TGTGCCAGCAGTTTAATGGGGGCAGGTACCTCCTACGAGCAGTACTTC. Its protein is CASSLMGAGTSYEQYF.

The chain has TRBV6-2 or TRBV6-3 and TRBJ2-2, with 7 bases matching TRBD1. The CDR3 contains 16 residues. J gave up 6 bases and V 0 bases, and 7 bases lay outside the gene matches. Per the germline V gene, CDR1 is MNHEY and CDR2 is SVGEGT. The chain's CDR3 is CASSYSNRGFPGELFF. The CDR3 DNA sequence: TGTGCCAGCAGTTACTCGAACAGGGGATTTCCCGGGGAGCTGTTTTTT.

V gene TRBV18 combines with J gene TRBJ2-7, with 11 bases aligning to TRBD2. This CDR3 has 15 residues. CDR1 and CDR2 (germline): KGHSH, LQKENI. V was pared by 4 bases and J by 2 bases, with 4 bases of the junction left unmatched. In DNA, the CDR3 is TGTGCCAGCTCACAACTAGCGGGAGATCCCTACGAGCAGTACTTC. This encodes CASSQLAGDPYEQYF.

The chain combines TRBV5-1 with TRBJ1-1; perhaps TRBD1 as D (5 bases). Trimming pared 3 bases from V and 3 bases from J, leaving 15 bases between. Per the germline V gene, CDR1 is SGHRS and CDR2 is YFSETQ. The CDR3 is made up of 15 amino acids. Written as DNA, the CDR3 is TGCGCCAGCAGCTGGGGGACTGGGGGTGACACTGAAGCTTTCTTT. Its translation: CASSWGTGGDTEAFF.

The J gene is TRBJ1-5, the V gene TRBV21-1; the D call of TRBD1 is as the table states it, not checked on the DNA. TRBV21-1 has pseudogene status. The CDR3 runs 15 residues. For the CDR3, the DNA is TGTGCCAGCAGCACCCGACAGGGGTCAAATCAGCCCCAGCATTTT. Amino acid sequence: CASSTRQGSNQPQHF.

The chain employs TRBV7-3 and TRBJ2-3; no definite D call. The ends were cut back, 4 bases at V and 1 base at J, with 3 bases in the middle. The germline CDR1 and CDR2 sequences are SGHTA and FQGTGA. The CDR3 runs to 12 residues. CDR3 sequence reads: CASSSRTDTQYF. In DNA form, the CDR3 reads TGTGCCAGCAGCTCTCGCACAGATACGCAGTATTTT.

This chain links TRBV6-1 with TRBJ1-6, with D unclear. CDR1 is MNHNS, CDR2 SASEGT, per germline. CDR3 length: 15 residues. V was pared by 1 base and J by 7 bases, with 11 bases between. DNA of the CDR3: TGTGCCAGCAGTGAAGGGCCAGGAAAAAATTCACCCCTCCACTTT. Translated, it gives CASSEGPGKNSPLHF.

A few counts support this clone. The V gene is TRBV7-9, the J gene TRBJ2-7; D perhaps matches TRBD2 (5 bases). V lost 1 base to trimming and J lost 4 bases, with 8 bases between them. This CDR3 has 13 residues. Germline V lookup: CDR1 SEHNR, CDR2 FQNEAQ (reference sequence). CDR3: CASSLGADYEQYF. CDR3 nucleotide sequence: TGTGCCAGCAGCTTAGGAGCGGATTACGAGCAGTACTTC.

The chain links TRBV7-9 to TRBJ1-2; D remains unclear. CDR3 length: 15 residues. The germline V and J ends were trimmed by 8 bases and 5 bases, with 21 bases remaining between them. From germline, CDR1 is SEHNR and CDR2 FQNEAQ (reference sequence). The CDR3 is CASGVGVTPGYGYTF. The CDR3 nucleotides read TGTGCCAGCGGGGTTGGGGTGACCCCGGGATATGGCTACACCTTC. The full variable domain, completed using reference TRBV7-9 and TRBJ1-2, is DTGVSQNPRHKITKRGQNVTFRCDPISEHNRLYWYRQTLGQGPEFLTYFQNEAQLEKSRLLSDRFSAERPKGSFSTLEIQRTEQGDSAMYLCASGVGVTPGYGYTFGSGTRLTVV.

This sequence joins TRBV29-1 and TRBJ1-2, with D tentatively TRBD1 (6 bases). Trimming pared 6 bases from V and 7 bases from J, leaving 24 bases between. The CDR3 runs 15 residues. Looked up from germline, CDR1 is SQVTM and CDR2 is ANQGSEA. The CDR3 region is CSVDVVGGGVRGYTF. CDR3 DNA: TGCAGCGTCGACGTCGTAGGGGGTGGTGTTCGTGGCTACACCTTC.

This sequence joins TRBV5-4 and TRBJ1-3; TRBD1 might be the D (5 bases). This CDR3 is 13 amino acids long. Per germline, CDR1 SGHNT and CDR2 YYREEE (reference sequence). Deletions cut 1 base from V and 3 bases from J, with 5 bases between. This chain's CDR3 is CASSLRGGNTIYF. Here the CDR3 DNA reads TGTGCCAGCAGCTTGAGGGGTGGAAACACCATATATTTT.

This clone was recorded once. V usage is TRBV9 and J usage is TRBJ2-5; 12 bases map to TRBD1. V shed 3 bases and J 5 bases; nucleotides not matched to a gene: 8. Germline V gene sequence: CDR1 SGDLS, CDR2 YYNGEE. The CDR3 runs 16 residues. The CDR3 protein is CASSDRDRGLGETQYF. CDR3 DNA: TGTGCCAGCAGCGACCGGGACAGGGGGCTTGGGGAGACCCAGTACTTC.

The chain recombines TRBV10-3 with TRBJ2-1, with D tentatively TRBD2 (6 bases). The germline V gene has CDR1 ENHRY and CDR2 SYGVKD. The CDR3 sequence is 14 residues long. V was clipped by 2 bases and J by 4 bases, with 9 bases between them. The chain's CDR3 is CAISEGLLYNEQFF. The CDR3 DNA reads TGTGCCATCAGTGAGGGACTACTTTACAATGAGCAGTTCTTC.

The chain carries TRBV10-1 and TRBJ1-5, with D perhaps matching TRBD1 (5 bases). The V end was cut by 7 bases, the J end by 7 bases, with 17 bases between. The CDR3 extends over 14 amino acids. The germline V gene encodes CDR1 WNHNN and CDR2 SYGVQD (reference sequence). CDR3 sequence: CASTNQGAGQPQHF. DNA for the CDR3: TGCGCCAGCACCAACCAGGGCGCCGGGCAGCCCCAGCATTTT.

The rearrangement links TRBV7-2 to TRBJ2-1; D possibly corresponds to TRBD2 (5 bases). This CDR3 spans 12 amino acids. CDR1 is SGHTA, CDR2 FQGNSA, per germline. Trimming pared 3 bases from V and 10 bases from J, leaving 10 bases between. The CDR3 DNA reads as TGTGCCAGCAGCTTCAGGCCGGGAGAGCAGTTCTTC. This codes for CASSFRPGEQFF. The full variable domain, its missing parts supplied by reference TRBV7-2 and TRBJ2-1, is GAGVSQSPSNKVTEKGKDVELRCDPISGHTALYWYRQSLGQGLEFLIYFQGNSAPDKSGLPSDRFSAERTGGSVSTLTIQRTQQEDSAVYLCASSFRPGEQFFGPGTRLTVL.

The V and J genes are TRBV11-1 and TRBJ2-7, with TRBD2 as a possible D gene (5 bases). V was shortened by 2 bases and J by 3 bases, with 17 bases between the two germline ends. From germline, CDR1 is SGHAT and CDR2 FQDESV (reference sequence). CDR3 length equals 16 residues. The CDR3 DNA reads as TGTGCCAGCAGCTTAAGGCCTCCGAGAGGGCGCTACGAGCAGTACTTC. Protein: CASSLRPPRGRYEQYF.

Comment on this clone: The identical CDR3 is also encoded by other nucleotide sequences in the sample. This chain joins TRBV5-1 and TRBJ1-1; 7 nucleotides line up with TRBD1. Trimming at V came to 1 base and at J to 1 base, leaving 1 base not matched to a gene. In germline, CDR1 is SGHRS, CDR2 YFSETQ. CDR3 length: 14 residues. CDR3 protein: CASSLRQGNTEAFF. The CDR3 region has the DNA TGCGCCAGCAGCTTGAGACAGGGGAACACTGAAGCTTTCTTT.

The chain is built from TRBV7-9 and TRBJ2-7; TRBD1 aligns across 9 bases. The CDR3 contains 17 residues. With V trimmed by 2 bases and J by 2 bases, 10 bases remained unmatched. CDR1 SEHNR and CDR2 FQNEAQ come from the germline V gene (reference sequence). This CDR3 reads CASSLWGSGTGTYEQYF. In nucleotides, the CDR3 is TGTGCCAGCAGCTTATGGGGATCCGGGACAGGGACCTACGAGCAGTACTTC.

The rearrangement links TRBV28 to TRBJ1-5; D remains ambiguous. Trimming stripped 3 bases from V and 9 bases from J, with 15 bases between. CDR1 and CDR2 from the germline V gene are MDHEN and SYDVKM. This CDR3 is 14 amino acids long. The CDR3 sequence is CASSFLRTASPQHF. For the CDR3, the DNA is TGTGCCAGCAGTTTTCTCCGAACAGCATCGCCCCAGCATTTT. The complete variable domain, with remaining parts taken from reference TRBV28 and TRBJ1-5, reads DVKVTQSSRYLVKRTGEKVFLECVQDMDHENMFWYRQDPGLGLRLIYFSYDVKMKEKGDIPEGYSVSREKKERFSLILESASTNQTSMYLCASSFLRTASPQHFGDGTRLSIL.

The chain is built from TRBV5-4 and TRBJ2-6; D is ambiguous. The CDR3 covers 15 residues. V lost 0 bases, J lost 3 bases, and 7 bases lay in between. The germline CDR1 and CDR2 sequences are SGHNT and YYREEE (reference sequence). The CDR3 loop is CASSLGAGGANVLTF. CDR3 sequence (DNA): TGTGCCAGCAGCTTGGGGGCTGGTGGGGCCAACGTCCTGACTTTC.

Only a few counts were recorded for this clone. The chain has TRBV7-9 and TRBJ1-5, with 7 positions matching TRBD1. Germline V gene data show CDR1 as SEHNR and CDR2 as FQNEAQ (reference sequence). The CDR3 spans 14 residues. The V and J ends lost 5 bases and 3 bases, in that order; junction bases with no gene match: 4. The CDR3 loop is CASSPGQTNQPQHF. In DNA form, the CDR3 reads TGTGCCAGCAGCCCGGGACAGACCAATCAGCCCCAGCATTTT.

The chain couples TRBV7-8 to TRBJ1-6; possible D gene TRBD1, 5 bases. The CDR3 is 18 residues long. CDR1 and CDR2 (germline): SGHVS, FQNEAQ. The V end lost 6 bases, the J end lost 10 bases, and 28 bases lay between the germline ends. The CDR3 protein is CASSHHRRETTGGSPLHF. DNA of the CDR3: TGTGCCAGCAGTCATCACCGCAGGGAAACGACCGGCGGCTCACCCCTCCACTTT.

The CDR3 loop reads CASSLITENNEQFF. Here the CDR3 DNA reads TGCGCCAGCAGCTTAATCACAGAGAACAATGAGCAGTTCTTC. The genes are TRBV5-1 and TRBJ2-1; D is ambiguous. The V gene lost 2 bases and the J gene lost 5 bases, with 11 bases spanning the gap. Germline assignment: CDR1 SGHRS and CDR2 YFSETQ. This CDR3 is 14 amino acids long.

This chain links TRBV13 with TRBJ2-5; 11 nucleotides line up with TRBD2. The CDR3 is 18 amino acids. CDR1 is PRHDT and CDR2 is FYEKMQ in the germline V gene (reference sequence). J lost 2 bases, V lost 7 bases, and 15 bases had no gene match. The CDR3 region is CASTPGLAEWVGQETQYF. CDR3 DNA sequence: TGTGCCAGCACCCCGGGACTAGCGGAGTGGGTAGGACAAGAGACCCAGTACTTC.

CDR3 DNA: TGTGCCAGCAGCGATAGACAGGCCCCTAATGAAAAACTGTTTTTT. Translated: CASSDRQAPNEKLFF. The chain joins TRBV7-8 to TRBJ1-4; D perhaps matches TRBD1 (6 bases). The CDR3 loop spans 15 amino acids. Trimming shortened V by 5 bases and J by 3 bases, and 13 bases separated the two germline ends. Germline CDR1 reads SGHVS; CDR2 reads FQNEAQ.